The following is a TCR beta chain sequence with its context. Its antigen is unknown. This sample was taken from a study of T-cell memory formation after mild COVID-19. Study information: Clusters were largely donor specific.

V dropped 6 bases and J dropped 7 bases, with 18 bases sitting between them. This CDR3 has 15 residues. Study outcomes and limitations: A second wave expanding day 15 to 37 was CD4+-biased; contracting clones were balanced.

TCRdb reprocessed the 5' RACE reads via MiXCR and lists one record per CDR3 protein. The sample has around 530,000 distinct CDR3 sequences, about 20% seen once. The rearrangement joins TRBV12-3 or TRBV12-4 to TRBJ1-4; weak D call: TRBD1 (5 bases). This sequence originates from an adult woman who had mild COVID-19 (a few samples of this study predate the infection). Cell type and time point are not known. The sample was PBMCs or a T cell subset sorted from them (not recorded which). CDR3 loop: CASSKGPAGAEKLFF. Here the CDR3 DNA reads TGTGCCAGCAGCAAGGGACCAGCAGGCGCTGAAAAACTGTTTTTT.